The T cell receptor beta chain under discussion was sequenced for a study of blood T cells in healthy people across ages. The CDR3 runs 14 residues. Germline V gives CDR1 DFQATT, CDR2 SNEGSKA (reference sequence). Together with a sample-barcoded 5' primer, a J-beta primer mix was included in a second PCR lasting roughly 6 to 12 cycles. One entry per CDR3 protein, called by TCRdb with MiXCR from the 5' RACE reads. The sample carries about 1.5 million distinct CDR3 sequences, roughly 40% recorded once. The receptor's source is a woman in her late teens or twenties in good health. The sample consisted of blood. This chain connects TRBV20-1 to TRBJ2-4; TRBD2 is a possible D gene (5 bases). Gene TRBJ2-5 matches the end of the DNA better, so the J call may be wrong. This chain's CDR3 is CSARVSAGQETQYF. The CDR3 DNA follows: TGCAGTGCTAGGGTTAGCGCTGGCCAAGAGACCCAGTACTTC.